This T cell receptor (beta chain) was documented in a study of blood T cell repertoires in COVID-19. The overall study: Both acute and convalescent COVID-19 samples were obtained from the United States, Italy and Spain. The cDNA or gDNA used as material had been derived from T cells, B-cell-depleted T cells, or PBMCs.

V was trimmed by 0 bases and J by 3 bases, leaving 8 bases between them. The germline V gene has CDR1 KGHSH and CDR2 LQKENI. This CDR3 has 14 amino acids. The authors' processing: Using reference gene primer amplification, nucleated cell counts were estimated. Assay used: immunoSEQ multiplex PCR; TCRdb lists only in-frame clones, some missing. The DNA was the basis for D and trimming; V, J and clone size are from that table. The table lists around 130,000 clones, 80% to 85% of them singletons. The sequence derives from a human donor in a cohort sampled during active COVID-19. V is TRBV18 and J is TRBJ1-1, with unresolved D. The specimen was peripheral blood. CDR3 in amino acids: CASSPPKGDTEAFF. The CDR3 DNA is TGTGCCAGCTCACCACCGAAGGGAGACACTGAAGCTTTCTTT.